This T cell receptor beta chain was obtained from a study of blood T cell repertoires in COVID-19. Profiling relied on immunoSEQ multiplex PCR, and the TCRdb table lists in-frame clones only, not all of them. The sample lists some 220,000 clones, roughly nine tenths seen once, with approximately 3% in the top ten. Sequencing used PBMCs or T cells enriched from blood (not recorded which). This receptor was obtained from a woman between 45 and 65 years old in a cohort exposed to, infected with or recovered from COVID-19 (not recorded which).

The CDR3 bases are TGTGCCAGCAGCTTAGTTGGGACAGGGGGCTCCAATCAGCCCCAGCATTTT. Amino acid sequence: CASSLVGTGGSNQPQHF. This rearrangement joins TRBV7-2 to TRBJ1-5; 12 nucleotides match TRBD1. V shed 1 base and J 3 bases; nucleotides not matched to a gene: 4. Germline loops: CDR1 SGHTA, CDR2 FQGNSA. The CDR3 totals 17 residues.